The 21 T cell receptor beta chains given below trace back to one sample, sequenced in a study of radiotherapy plus CTLA-4 blockade in lung cancer. Clones were read by immunoSEQ multiplex PCR, and TCRdb kept only the in-frame ones, dropping some. The table lists 81,000 or so clones, 70% to 85% of them singletons. The sample in question was peripheral blood, obtained from a patient treated with radiotherapy plus ipilimumab. The receptors come from a human donor with non-small cell lung cancer who had stable disease on radiotherapy plus ipilimumab.

The rearrangement uses TRBV23-1 and TRBJ2-1; D may correspond to TRBD1 or TRBD2 (6 bases each). TRBV23-1 counts as an open reading frame of uncertain function. Trimming pared 4 bases from V and 7 bases from J, leaving 20 bases between. The length of the CDR3 is 16 residues. The CDR3 region has the DNA TGCGCCAGCAGTCCTCGGGTCGTGGGGGGCGAGAATGAGCAGTTCTTC. This gives the protein CASSPRVVGGENEQFF.

This chain uses TRBV5-1 with TRBJ2-7; 7 bases agree with TRBD2. Germline V gives CDR1 SGHRS, CDR2 YFSETQ. The length of the CDR3 is 14 residues. V lost 4 bases to trimming and J lost 5 bases; unmatched junction nucleotides: 9. The CDR3 is CASSRTGGSHEQYF. The CDR3 DNA follows: TGCGCCAGCAGCAGGACGGGAGGTTCCCACGAGCAGTACTTC.

The V and J genes are TRBV9 and TRBJ2-2, with D perhaps TRBD1 (6 bases). The CDR3 loop spans 13 amino acids. Germline-derived CDR1 and CDR2 are SGDLS and YYNGEE. The germline V and J ends were trimmed by 2 bases and 5 bases, with 7 bases remaining between them. CDR3 in amino acids: CASSVTGTGELFF. CDR3 bases: TGTGCCAGCAGCGTCACAGGGACCGGGGAGCTGTTTTTT.

J is TRBJ1-5 and V is TRBV7-2; 7 bases line up with TRBD1. V was clipped by 1 base and J by 1 base; unmatched bases: 1. The CDR3 covers 15 residues. Germline assignment: CDR1 SGHTA and CDR2 FQGNSA. The CDR3: CASSLEGQSNQPQHF. CDR3 nucleotides: TGTGCCAGCAGCTTAGAGGGACAGAGCAATCAGCCCCAGCATTTT.

This clone was seen a handful of times. This rearrangement joins TRBV5-4 to TRBJ1-5, with no clear D. The CDR3 covers 13 residues. Deletions cut 5 bases from V and 0 bases from J, with 6 bases between. The germline V gene has CDR1 SGHNT and CDR2 YYREEE (reference sequence). The CDR3: CASRLDSNQPQHF. The CDR3 coding sequence is TGTGCCAGCAGACTCGATAGCAATCAGCCCCAGCATTTT. Full variable domain (outside the CDR3, taken from reference TRBV5-4 and TRBJ1-5): ETGVTQSPTHLIKTRGQQVTLRCSSQSGHNTVSWYQQALGQGPQFIFQYYREEENGRGNFPPRFSGLQFPNYSSELNVNALELDDSALYLCASRLDSNQPQHFGDGTRLSIL.

V usage is TRBV2 and J usage is TRBJ2-5; TRBD2 is a possible D gene (6 bases). The assigned J gene may be wrong: the sequence end matches TRBJ2-7 better. The CDR3 totals 14 residues. From germline, CDR1 is SNHLY and CDR2 FYNNEI. DNA of the CDR3: TGTGCCAGCGCAATGGGACTGACAGCCTACGAGCAGTACTTC. As protein: CASAMGLTAYEQYF.

The J gene is TRBJ2-3, the V gene TRBV9, with unresolved D. The CDR3 runs to 11 residues. In germline, CDR1 is SGDLS, CDR2 YYNGEE. Between the trimmed V and J ends, which lost 4 bases and 3 bases, there was a span of 3 bases. CDR3 sequence reads: CASSLTDTQYF. The DNA of the CDR3 is TGTGCCAGCAGCTTAACAGATACGCAGTATTTT. Full variable domain (remainder filled in from reference TRBV9 and TRBJ2-3): DSGVTQTPKHLITATGQRVTLRCSPRSGDLSVYWYQQSLDQGLQFLIQYYNGEERAKGNILERFSAQQFPDLHSELNLSSLELGDSALYFCASSLTDTQYFGPGTRLTVL.

The rearrangement links TRBV18 to TRBJ2-5; possibly TRBD1 for D (5 bases). This CDR3 spans 13 amino acids. Trimming pared 3 bases from V and 2 bases from J, leaving 7 bases between. Germline V gene sequence: CDR1 KGHSH, CDR2 LQKENI. CDR3 nucleotides: TGTGCCAGCTCACCTCGGACACAAGAGACCCAGTACTTC. It translates to CASSPRTQETQYF.

The chain uses TRBV6-6 and TRBJ1-3, with 7 bases fitting TRBD1. V was clipped by 6 bases and J by 1 base; unmatched bases: 9. Germline CDR1 reads MNHNY; CDR2 reads SVGAGI (reference sequence). The CDR3 extends over 16 amino acids. DNA of the CDR3: TGTGCCAGCAGGCGTCGGACAGGCCCTTCTGGAAACACCATATATTTT. The encoded protein is CASRRRTGPSGNTIYF.

The rearrangement links TRBV27 to TRBJ1-2; D remains ambiguous. The CDR3 covers 14 residues. V was cut by 3 bases and J by 5 bases, with 13 bases left in between. Per the germline V gene, CDR1 is MNHEY and CDR2 is SMNVEV (reference sequence). The CDR3 region is CASSFSPDGYGYTF. The DNA for the CDR3 is TGTGCCAGCAGTTTTTCCCCGGACGGGTATGGCTACACCTTC.

V is TRBV5-5 and J is TRBJ1-2; 9 nucleotides line up with TRBD1. The CDR3 sequence is 19 residues long. The V and J ends lost 4 bases and 4 bases, in that order; junction bases with no gene match: 20. Germline V CDR1 and CDR2: SGHKS, YYEKEE (reference sequence). The CDR3 DNA follows: TGTGCCAGCAGCCTCGGGGTCCCGGGACAGGGAAGAAAGGGCTATGGCTACACCTTC. It translates to CASSLGVPGQGRKGYGYTF.

This rearrangement joins TRBV28 to TRBJ1-5; 7 bases are shared with TRBD1. The J segment lost 3 bases and the V segment lost 10 bases, leaving 12 bases of the junction unmatched. Germline V gene data show CDR1 as MDHEN and CDR2 as SYDVKM. There are 15 residues in the CDR3. The CDR3 coding sequence is TGTGCCATCTCACCTAGGGGGACAGTCAATCAGCCCCAGCATTTT. It is translated as CAISPRGTVNQPQHF.

The rearrangement uses TRBV6-6 and TRBJ2-3; 9 nucleotides align to TRBD1. Per the germline V gene, CDR1 is MNHNY and CDR2 is SVGAGI (reference sequence). V was clipped by 7 bases and J by 3 bases; unmatched bases: 8. The CDR3 is 15 amino acids. CDR3 nucleotides: TGTGCCAGCACCATCGGGACAGGGCTTACAGATACGCAGTATTTT. Residues: CASTIGTGLTDTQYF.

The chain carries TRBV5-5 and TRBJ1-6; 9 bases fit TRBD1. Trimming took 0 bases from V and 5 from J; bases not matched to a gene: 3. This CDR3 has 16 residues. The germline V gene has CDR1 SGHKS and CDR2 YYEKEE (reference sequence). The CDR3 loop reads CASSLGDRANNSPLHF. The DNA of the CDR3 is TGTGCCAGCAGCTTGGGGGACAGGGCTAATAATTCACCCCTCCACTTT.

V is TRBV6-6 and J is TRBJ1-2; perhaps TRBD1 as D (5 bases). The CDR3 sequence is 15 residues long. CDR1 and CDR2 (germline): MNHNY, SVGAGI (reference sequence). Trimming stripped 5 bases from V and 4 bases from J, with 17 bases between. The CDR3 nucleotides read TGTGCCAGCAGTGACCTCGGACGGAGGGGCTATGGCTACACCTTC. Its protein product is CASSDLGRRGYGYTF.

CDR3: CASSVSDRGSYEQYF. The CDR3, as DNA: TGTGCCAGCAGCGTATCAGACCGTGGGTCCTACGAGCAGTACTTC. This chain links TRBV7-2 with TRBJ2-7; D is unresolved. This CDR3 is 15 amino acids long. Germline V gives CDR1 SGHTA, CDR2 FQGNSA. Trimming took 5 bases from V and 1 from J, leaving 15 bases between them.

DNA of the CDR3: TGTGCCAGCAGCGTAGACAGAGCGGCTAATGAAAAACTGTTTTTT. This codes for CASSVDRAANEKLFF. The chain carries TRBV9 and TRBJ1-4; no clear D. CDR1 is SGDLS, CDR2 YYNGEE, per germline. The CDR3 consists of 15 residues. V lost 0 bases, J lost 3 bases, and 9 bases lay in between.

The CDR3 is CASRKGGSDTQYF. The DNA for the CDR3 is TGTGCCAGCAGAAAGGGGGGATCGGATACGCAGTATTTT. The chain combines TRBV28 with TRBJ2-3; D is tentatively TRBD1 or TRBD2 (6 bases each). Germline assignment: CDR1 MDHEN and CDR2 SYDVKM. CDR3 length: 13 amino acids. V lost 6 bases and J lost 6, with 13 bases in between.

This chain connects TRBV7-9 to TRBJ2-7; 7 bases agree with TRBD2. Losses at the gene ends were 2 bases for V and 6 bases for J; bases not matched to a gene: 10. The CDR3 is made up of 15 amino acids. The V gene's germline CDR1 is SEHNR and CDR2 FQNEAQ (reference sequence). The DNA of the CDR3 is TGTGCCAGCAGCTTATTCGGGAGCGGGGTCGTCGAGCAGTACTTC. The encoded protein is CASSLFGSGVVEQYF.

J is TRBJ2-5 and V is TRBV7-3, with 7 positions matching TRBD1. Trimming removed 1 base from V and 1 base from J; junction bases left unmatched: 9. The length of the CDR3 is 17 residues. CDR1 and CDR2 (germline): SGHTA, FQGTGA. CDR3: CASSLRVRRDSQETQYF. In DNA form, the CDR3 reads TGTGCCAGCAGCTTAAGGGTCCGCCGGGACAGCCAAGAGACCCAGTACTTC.

The CDR3 loop reads CSVVIRGPRDQPQHF. The CDR3, as DNA: TGCAGCGTTGTTATCAGGGGGCCAAGAGATCAGCCCCAGCATTTT. V usage is TRBV29-1 and J usage is TRBJ1-5; 8 bases fit TRBD1. The CDR3 spans 15 residues. Germline values: CDR1 SQVTM, CDR2 ANQGSEA. The V and J ends lost 4 bases and 5 bases, in that order; junction bases with no gene match: 10.